The clone carrying this T cell receptor (beta chain) showed up many times. The CDR3 is made up of 15 amino acids. Germline assignment: CDR1 DFQATT and CDR2 SNEGSKA (reference sequence). The V end lost 0 bases, the J end lost 10 bases, and 16 bases lay between the germline ends. Alpha and beta chains were covered, as first-strand cDNA relied on TRAV- and TRBV-specific primers. TCRs were amplified for about 18 PCR cycles with a constant-region primer and V-primer adapter. TCRdb re-called the reads with MiXCR, one entry per CDR3 protein. The repertoire holds tens of thousands of distinct CDR3 sequences, 20% to 25% seen once, with 9.5% to 15% in the top ten. Time point defined: after trial treatment. The treatment here: LDRT plus nivolumab, ipilimumab, low-dose cyclophosphamide and aspirin (RACIN trial). Every donor was treated with nivolumab, ipilimumab, aspirin, low-dose cyclophosphamide and also low-dose radiotherapy. Patients deemed eligible presented with advanced solid tumors lacking tumor-infiltrating lymphocytes.

The sample comes from a study of low-dose radiotherapy and immunotherapy resistance in tumors. Study details: The fractionation for Cohort 1 was 0.5 Gy per fraction every 2 weeks, totaling 6.5 Gy. The schedule for Cohort 2 used 1 Gy per fraction every two weeks, which added up to 13 Gy over 26 weeks.

The chain couples TRBV20-1 to TRBJ1-6; tentatively, D is TRBD1 (6 bases). The clonotype originates from a female donor with ovarian cancer. The source was PBMCs, collected after low-dose radiotherapy plus immunotherapy. The CDR3 sequence is CSAREPGARESPLHF. CDR3 DNA sequence: TGCAGTGCTAGAGAGCCAGGGGCTAGGGAATCACCCCTCCACTTT.